Below are 5 T cell receptor beta chains sequenced from a single sample in a study of metastatic and nonmetastatic thyroid tumors (dated by TCRdb to 2018 to 2021). None of the patients had been given any treatment before thyroid surgery. Library method: PCR. The sequencer listed for this sample is Illumina HiSeq 4000. Clones were called with MiXCR by TCRdb after fastp trimmed the public reads at Q25, and only in-frame beta chains were retained. This sample gives about 9,900 clones in total; around 9.9% of them show up just once. Roughly 7.1% of the sample rests with the top ten. Material for sequencing was tumor tissue. The source is a female donor with papillary thyroid cancer or a benign thyroid nodule (not recorded which). Some clones in this sample may be carry-over from other donors' samples.

This clone was observed a single time. At one of its ends the junction is not consistent with the germline gene, which may arise from a read error. The rearrangement uses TRBV9 and TRBJ2-3; D is unclear. In germline, CDR1 is SGDLS, CDR2 YYNGEE. The CDR3 consists of 15 residues. The DNA for the CDR3 is TGCTCCAGCAGCGTACGGCCTGGGAGCACAGATACGCAGTATTTT. Translation gives CSSSVRPGSTDTQYF.

This clone is categorized as medium-sized. The rearrangement links TRBV6-1 to TRBJ1-1; the D is unclear. The CDR3 extends over 14 amino acids. Germline CDR1 and CDR2: MNHNS and SASEGT. Deletions cut 2 bases from V and 0 bases from J, with 7 bases between. The CDR3 coding sequence is TGTGCCAGCAGTGAATGGGTCGTGAACACTGAAGCTTTCTTT. The encoded protein is CASSEWVVNTEAFF.

This clone has ten or more counts. V gene TRBV30 combines with J gene TRBJ1-2, with D possibly matching TRBD1 (5 bases). V dropped 1 base and J dropped 3 bases, with 9 bases sitting between them. The germline V gene has CDR1 GTSNPN and CDR2 SVGIG (reference sequence). This CDR3 is 13 amino acids long. CDR3 loop: CAWSEGNDYGYTF. CDR3 coding DNA: TGTGCCTGGAGTGAGGGGAACGACTATGGCTACACCTTC.

By sample share, this clone is medium-sized. The chain employs TRBV2 and TRBJ2-7; 11 bases map to TRBD2. The V and J ends lost 6 bases and 2 bases, in that order; junction bases with no gene match: 3. CDR1 is SNHLY and CDR2 is FYNNEI in the germline V gene. This CDR3 has 14 amino acids. CDR3 loop: CASRLGLAAYEQYV. The CDR3 nucleotides are TGTGCCAGCAGGTTGGGACTAGCGGCCTACGAGCAGTACGTC.

This clone showed up many times. The V call is TRBV5-1, the J call TRBJ1-6; D might be TRBD1 (5 bases). The CDR3 is 14 amino acids. Germline-derived CDR1 and CDR2 are SGHRS and YFSETQ. V was shortened by 4 bases and J by 10 bases, with 15 bases between the two germline ends. The CDR3 sequence is CASSVNGAESPLHF. As DNA, the CDR3 is TGCGCCAGCAGCGTCAACGGGGCCGAGTCACCCCTCCACTTT.